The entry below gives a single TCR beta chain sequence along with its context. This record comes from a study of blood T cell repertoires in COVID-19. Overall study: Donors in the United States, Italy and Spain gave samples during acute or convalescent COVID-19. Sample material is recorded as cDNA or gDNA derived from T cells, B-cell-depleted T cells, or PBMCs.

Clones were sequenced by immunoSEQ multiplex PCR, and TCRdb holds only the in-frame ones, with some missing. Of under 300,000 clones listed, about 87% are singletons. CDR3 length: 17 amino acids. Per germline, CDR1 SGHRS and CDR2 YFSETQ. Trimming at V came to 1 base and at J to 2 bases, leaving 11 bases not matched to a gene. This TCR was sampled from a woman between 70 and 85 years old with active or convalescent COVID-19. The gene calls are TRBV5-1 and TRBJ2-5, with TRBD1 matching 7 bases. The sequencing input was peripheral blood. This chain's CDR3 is CASSLTPQGVLQETQYF. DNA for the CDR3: TGCGCCAGCAGCTTGACACCCCAGGGGGTCCTACAAGAGACCCAGTACTTC.